The T cell receptor (beta chain) under discussion was sequenced for a study of T cell repertoires in cytomegalovirus infection (dated by TCRdb to the late 2010s). Some background on the complete study: Peptide stimulations targeted recently identified HLA-C-restricted CMV epitopes, whose presentation resists viral immunomodulation, together with well-studied HLA-B-restricted epitopes. Donor HLA type was relevant to the analysis, because carriage of CMV infection together with the matching HLA type was indicated by public TCR beta signatures.

Overall study results and their limits: In the ex vivo response, HLA-C-restricted CMV-specific TCR beta clonotypes were dominant, and in two of eight donors the single most frequent clonotype came from this HLA-C-restricted group. Carriers of CMV infection plus the relevant HLA type were discriminated by the cumulative frequency of public TCR beta family members in the study cohort and in an independent roughly 340-donor cohort.

The treatment or condition label on this specimen signifies: in vitro stimulation with specific CMV peptide epitopes to enrich CMV-specific T cells. TCRdb names Illumina HiSeq 1500 as the instrument used. TCRdb passed the public sequencing reads through fastp at Q25 and MiXCR, retaining productive beta sequences. Rows are combined by CDR3 protein, so each entry shows the most common genes and DNA. This sample comprises about 830,000 distinct CDR3 sequences, approximately 30% of them detected only once. The top ten hold roughly an eighth of the sample. CDR1 and CDR2 are read off the germline V gene (reference sequence) as LNHNV and YYDKDF. At the junction V is shortened by 5 bases and J by 10 bases, with 20 bases in between. Including cysteine and phenylalanine, the CDR3 has 15 amino acids. Only the CDR3 part of the read is kept: 45 bases, read in frame from the first base. A remark on this clonotype: The antigen it binds to is not known. There are no base qualities to consult, and no much larger clone falls within one base.

Sequenced material: cultured CD8+ T cells from PBMCs, taken from culture after CMV antigen stimulation. Recombination connected TRBV15 to TRBJ1-4; the best D guess is TRBD1, with 6 bases matching. The TCR comes from a human donor in good health (CMV status not recorded). Some clones in this sample may be carry-over from other donors' samples. CDR3 protein: CATSGGADQGGKLFF. The bases read TGTGCCACCAGCGGCGGGGCCGATCAAGGGGGAAAACTGTTTTTT.